The clone carrying this TCR beta chain appeared a few times. Its target is not known. TCRdb recomputed calls from the reads with MiXCR, one row per CDR3 protein. This repertoire shows fewer than 950,000 distinct CDR3 sequences, around a third found once; its top ten account for 12%. The entry originates in a study of T cell repertoires in cytomegalovirus infection. This CDR3 contains 15 residues. Per the germline V gene, CDR1 is MDHEN and CDR2 is SYDVKM. Trimming cost V 5 bases and J 4 bases; bases outside gene matches: 9. The gene calls are TRBV28 and TRBJ1-1; TRBD1 matches at 8 bases. This receptor was taken from a human donor in good health (CMV status not recorded). Some clones in this sample may be carry-over from other donors' samples. Sample: cultured CD8+ T cells from PBMCs, taken from culture after CMV antigen stimulation. The CDR3 loop reads CASSPADRGLTEAFF. In DNA form, the CDR3 reads TGTGCCAGCAGTCCGGCCGACAGGGGCCTCACTGAAGCTTTCTTT.